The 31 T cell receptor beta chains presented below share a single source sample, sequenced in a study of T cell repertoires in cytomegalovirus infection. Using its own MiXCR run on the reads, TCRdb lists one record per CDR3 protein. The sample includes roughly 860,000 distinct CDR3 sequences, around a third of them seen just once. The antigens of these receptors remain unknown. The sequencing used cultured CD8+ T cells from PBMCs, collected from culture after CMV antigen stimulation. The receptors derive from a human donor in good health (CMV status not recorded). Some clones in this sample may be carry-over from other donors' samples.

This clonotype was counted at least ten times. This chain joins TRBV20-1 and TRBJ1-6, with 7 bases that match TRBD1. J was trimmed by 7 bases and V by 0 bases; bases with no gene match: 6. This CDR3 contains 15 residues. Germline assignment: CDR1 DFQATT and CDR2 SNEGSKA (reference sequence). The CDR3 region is CSARDGGGINSPLHF. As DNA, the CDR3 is TGCAGTGCTAGAGATGGAGGGGGCATCAATTCACCCCTCCACTTT.

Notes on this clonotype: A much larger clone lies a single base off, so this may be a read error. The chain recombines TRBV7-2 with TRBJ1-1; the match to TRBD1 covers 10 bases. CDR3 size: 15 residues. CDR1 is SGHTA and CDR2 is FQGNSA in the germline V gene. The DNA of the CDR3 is TGTGCCACCAGCCGGACAGGGGGTATGAACACTGAAGCTTTCTTT. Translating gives CATSRTGGMNTEAFF.

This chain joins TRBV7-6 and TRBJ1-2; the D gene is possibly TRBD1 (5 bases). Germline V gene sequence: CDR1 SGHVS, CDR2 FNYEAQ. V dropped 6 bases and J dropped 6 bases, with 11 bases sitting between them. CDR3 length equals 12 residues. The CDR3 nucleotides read TGTGCCAGCAGTTCCGGGGCGAATGGCTACACCTTC. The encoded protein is CASSSGANGYTF. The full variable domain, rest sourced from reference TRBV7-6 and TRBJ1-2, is GAGVSQSPRYKVTKRGQDVALRCDPISGHVSLYWYRQALGQGPEFLTYFNYEAQQDKSGLPNDRFSAERPEGSISTLTIQRTEQRDSAMYRCASSSGANGYTFGSGTRLTVV.

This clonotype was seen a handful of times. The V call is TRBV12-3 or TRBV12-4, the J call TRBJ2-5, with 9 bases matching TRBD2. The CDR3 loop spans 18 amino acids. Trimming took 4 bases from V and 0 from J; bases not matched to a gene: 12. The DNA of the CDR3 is TGTGCCAGCAGTTCCTCGTCTAGCGGGGTTAGGTACCAAGAGACCCAGTACTTC. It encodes CASSSSSSGVRYQETQYF.

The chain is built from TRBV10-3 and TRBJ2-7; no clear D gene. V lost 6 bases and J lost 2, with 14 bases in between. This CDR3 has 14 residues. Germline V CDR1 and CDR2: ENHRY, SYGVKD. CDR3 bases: TGTGCCATCAGCGATGTAGAGGACGCCTACGAGCAGTACGTC. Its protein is CAISDVEDAYEQYV.

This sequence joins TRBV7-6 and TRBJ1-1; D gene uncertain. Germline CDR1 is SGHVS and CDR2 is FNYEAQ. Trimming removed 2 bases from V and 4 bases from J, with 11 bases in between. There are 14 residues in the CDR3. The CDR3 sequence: CASSLRGSGTEAFF. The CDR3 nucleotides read TGTGCCAGCAGCTTAAGAGGGTCGGGCACTGAAGCTTTCTTT.

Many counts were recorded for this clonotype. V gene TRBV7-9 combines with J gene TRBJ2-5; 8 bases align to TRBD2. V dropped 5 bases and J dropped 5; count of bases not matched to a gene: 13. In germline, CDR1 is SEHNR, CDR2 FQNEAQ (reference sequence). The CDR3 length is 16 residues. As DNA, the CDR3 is TGTGCCAGCAGCCCTGAGGCCGGGACTAGAGGGGAGACCCAGTACTTC. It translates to CASSPEAGTRGETQYF.

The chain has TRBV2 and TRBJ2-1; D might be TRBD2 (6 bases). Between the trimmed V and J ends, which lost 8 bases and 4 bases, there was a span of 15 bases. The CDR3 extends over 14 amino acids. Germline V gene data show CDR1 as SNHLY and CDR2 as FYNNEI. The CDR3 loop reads CASRGRHPYNEQFF. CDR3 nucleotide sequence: TGTGCCAGCCGGGGGAGACATCCTTACAATGAGCAGTTCTTC.

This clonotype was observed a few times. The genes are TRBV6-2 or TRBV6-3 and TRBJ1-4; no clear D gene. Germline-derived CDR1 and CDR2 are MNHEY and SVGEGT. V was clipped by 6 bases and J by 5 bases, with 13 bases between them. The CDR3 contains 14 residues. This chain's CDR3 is CASSPRYGNEKLFF. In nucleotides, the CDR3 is TGTGCCAGCAGCCCGAGGTATGGCAATGAAAAACTGTTTTTT.

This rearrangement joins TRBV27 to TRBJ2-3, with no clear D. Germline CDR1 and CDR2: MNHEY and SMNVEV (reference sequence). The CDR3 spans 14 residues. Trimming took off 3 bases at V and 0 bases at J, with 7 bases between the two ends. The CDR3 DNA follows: TGTGCCAGCAGTTTCAAAGGGAGCACAGATACGCAGTATTTT. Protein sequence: CASSFKGSTDTQYF.

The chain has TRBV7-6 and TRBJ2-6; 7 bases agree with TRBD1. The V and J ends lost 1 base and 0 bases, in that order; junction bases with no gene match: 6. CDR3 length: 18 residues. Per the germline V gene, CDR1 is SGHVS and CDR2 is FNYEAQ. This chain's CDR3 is CASSLVGQIFSGANVLTF. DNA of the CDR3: TGTGCCAGCAGCTTAGTGGGACAGATTTTCTCTGGGGCCAACGTCCTGACTTTC.

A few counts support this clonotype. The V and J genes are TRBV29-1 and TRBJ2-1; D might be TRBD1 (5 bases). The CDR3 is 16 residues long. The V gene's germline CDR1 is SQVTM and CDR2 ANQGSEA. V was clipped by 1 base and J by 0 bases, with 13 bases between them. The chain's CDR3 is CSVEAWGLSSYNEQFF. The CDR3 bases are TGCAGCGTTGAAGCATGGGGCCTTAGCTCCTACAATGAGCAGTTCTTC.

CDR3 nucleotides: TGTGCCAGCAGCCCACGGGACAGGGAAGCTTTCTTT. This translates into CASSPRDREAFF. The chain is built from TRBV7-9 and TRBJ1-1, with TRBD1 matching over 8 bases. Germline CDR1 is SEHNR and CDR2 is FQNEAQ (reference sequence). CDR3 length: 12 residues. V lost 5 bases to trimming and J lost 8 bases; unmatched junction nucleotides: 4.

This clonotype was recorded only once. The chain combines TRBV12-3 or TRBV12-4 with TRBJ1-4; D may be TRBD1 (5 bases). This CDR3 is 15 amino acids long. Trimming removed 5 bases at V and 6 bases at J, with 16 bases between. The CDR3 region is CASSPSGGTDEKLFF. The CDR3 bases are TGTGCCAGCAGTCCATCCGGGGGTACGGATGAAAAACTGTTTTTT.

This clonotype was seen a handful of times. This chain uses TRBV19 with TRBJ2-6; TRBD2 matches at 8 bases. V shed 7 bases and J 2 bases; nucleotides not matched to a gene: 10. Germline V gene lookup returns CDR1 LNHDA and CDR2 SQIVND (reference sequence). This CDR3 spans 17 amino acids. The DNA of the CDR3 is TGTGCCAGTACCGGCCCCGGGGGGGATGCTGGGGCCAACGTCCTGACTTTC. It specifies CASTGPGGDAGANVLTF.

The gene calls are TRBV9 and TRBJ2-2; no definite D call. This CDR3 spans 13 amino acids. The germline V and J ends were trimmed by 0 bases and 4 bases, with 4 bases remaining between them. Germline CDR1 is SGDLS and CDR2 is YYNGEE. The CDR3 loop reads CASSVVTTGELFF. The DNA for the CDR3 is TGTGCCAGCAGCGTAGTTACCACCGGGGAGCTGTTTTTT.

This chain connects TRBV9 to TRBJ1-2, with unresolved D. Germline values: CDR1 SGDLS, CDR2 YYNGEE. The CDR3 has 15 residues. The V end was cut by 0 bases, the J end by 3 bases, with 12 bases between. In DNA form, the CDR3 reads TGTGCCAGCAGCGTAGCTATCGGGCCCTACTATGGCTACACCTTC. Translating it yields CASSVAIGPYYGYTF.

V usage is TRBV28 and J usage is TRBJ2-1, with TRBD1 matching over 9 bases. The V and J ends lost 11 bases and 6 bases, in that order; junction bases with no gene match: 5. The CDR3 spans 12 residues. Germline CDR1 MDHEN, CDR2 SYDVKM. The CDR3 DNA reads TGTGCCGCCTGGACAGGGGCCAATGAGCAGTTCTTC. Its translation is CAAWTGANEQFF.

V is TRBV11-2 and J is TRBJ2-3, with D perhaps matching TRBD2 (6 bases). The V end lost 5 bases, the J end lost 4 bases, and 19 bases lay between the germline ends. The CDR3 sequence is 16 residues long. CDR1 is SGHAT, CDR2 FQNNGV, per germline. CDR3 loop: CASSQKRVYDPDTQYF. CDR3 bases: TGTGCCAGCAGCCAGAAGCGGGTTTACGATCCAGATACGCAGTATTTT.

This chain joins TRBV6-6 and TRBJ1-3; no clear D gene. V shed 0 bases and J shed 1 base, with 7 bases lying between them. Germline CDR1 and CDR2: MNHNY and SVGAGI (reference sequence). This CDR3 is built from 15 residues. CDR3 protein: CASSYSVRSGNTIYF. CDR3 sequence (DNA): TGTGCCAGCAGTTACTCCGTAAGGTCTGGAAACACCATATATTTT.

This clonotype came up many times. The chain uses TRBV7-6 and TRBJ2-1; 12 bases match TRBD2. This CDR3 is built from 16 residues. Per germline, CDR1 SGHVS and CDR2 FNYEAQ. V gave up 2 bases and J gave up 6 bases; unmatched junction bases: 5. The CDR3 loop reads CASSLPLAGGPNEQFF. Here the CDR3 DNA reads TGTGCCAGCAGCTTACCTCTAGCGGGGGGGCCCAATGAGCAGTTCTTC.

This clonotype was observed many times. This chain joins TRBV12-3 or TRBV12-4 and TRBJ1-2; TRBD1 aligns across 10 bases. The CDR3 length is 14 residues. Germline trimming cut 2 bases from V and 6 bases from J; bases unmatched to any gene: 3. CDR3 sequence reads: CASSLTGTGDGYTF. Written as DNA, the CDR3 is TGTGCCAGCAGTTTAACCGGGACAGGGGATGGCTACACCTTC.

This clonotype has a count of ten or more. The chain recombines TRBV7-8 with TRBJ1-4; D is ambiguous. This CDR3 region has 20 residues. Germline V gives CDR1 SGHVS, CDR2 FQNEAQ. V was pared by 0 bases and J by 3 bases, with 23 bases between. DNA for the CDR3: TGTGCCAGCAGCTTAGCGGCGCAGGCCGGAAAGTGGACTCCTAATGAAAAACTGTTTTTT. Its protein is CASSLAAQAGKWTPNEKLFF.

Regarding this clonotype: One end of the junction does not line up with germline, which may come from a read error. The CDR3 region has the DNA TGTGCCAGCATTAAAAACACCAGGGAGCTGTTTTTT. Amino acid sequence: CASIKNTRELFF. The V call is TRBV12-3 or TRBV12-4, the J call TRBJ2-2; D unclear. This CDR3 comprises 12 residues.

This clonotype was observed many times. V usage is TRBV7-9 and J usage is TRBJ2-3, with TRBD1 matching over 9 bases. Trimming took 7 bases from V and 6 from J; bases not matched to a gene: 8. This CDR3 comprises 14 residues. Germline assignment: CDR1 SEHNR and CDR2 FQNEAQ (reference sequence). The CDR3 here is CASMDRGIRDTQYF. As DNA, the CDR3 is TGTGCCAGCATGGACAGGGGAATCAGGGATACGCAGTATTTT.

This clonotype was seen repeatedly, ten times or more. The DNA for the CDR3 is TGTGCCAGCAGTCCGGACATCTATGGCTACACCTTC. The encoded protein is CASSPDIYGYTF. This chain links TRBV12-3 or TRBV12-4 with TRBJ1-2, with D possibly TRBD1 on 5 matching bases. Trimming pared 5 bases from V and 4 bases from J, leaving 8 bases between. The CDR3 consists of 12 residues.

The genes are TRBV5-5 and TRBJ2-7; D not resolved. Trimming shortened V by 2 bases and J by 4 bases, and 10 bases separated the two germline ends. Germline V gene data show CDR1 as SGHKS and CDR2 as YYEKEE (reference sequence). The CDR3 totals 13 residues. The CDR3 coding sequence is TGTGCCAGCAGCTTAAGTTTGATGTACGAGCAGTACTTC. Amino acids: CASSLSLMYEQYF. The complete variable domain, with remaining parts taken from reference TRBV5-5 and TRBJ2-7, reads DAGVTQSPTHLIKTRGQQVTLRCSPISGHKSVSWYQQVLGQGPQFIFQYYEKEERGRGNFPDRFSARQFPNYSSELNVNALLLGDSALYLCASSLSLMYEQYFGPGTRLTVT.

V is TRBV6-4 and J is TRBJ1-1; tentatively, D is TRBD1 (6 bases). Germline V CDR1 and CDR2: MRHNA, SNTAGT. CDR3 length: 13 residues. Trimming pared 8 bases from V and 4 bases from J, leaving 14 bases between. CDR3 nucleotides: TGTGCCAGCCGGGGGGCAGGGCGCACTGAAGCTTTCTTT. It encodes CASRGAGRTEAFF.

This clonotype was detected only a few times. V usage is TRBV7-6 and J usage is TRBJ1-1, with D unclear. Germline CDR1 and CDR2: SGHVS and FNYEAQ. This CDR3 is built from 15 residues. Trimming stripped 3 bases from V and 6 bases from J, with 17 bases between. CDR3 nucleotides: TGTGCCAGCAGCTTGTTGGTCGGGTCTGACGCTGAAGCTTTCTTT. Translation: CASSLLVGSDAEAFF.

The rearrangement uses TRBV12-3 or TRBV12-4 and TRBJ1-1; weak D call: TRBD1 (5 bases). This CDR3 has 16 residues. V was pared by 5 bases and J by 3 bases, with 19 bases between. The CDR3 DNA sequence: TGTGCCAGCAGTCGGGGGGGGGGGAGGGCGTACACTGAAGCTTTCTTT. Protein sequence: CASSRGGGRAYTEAFF.

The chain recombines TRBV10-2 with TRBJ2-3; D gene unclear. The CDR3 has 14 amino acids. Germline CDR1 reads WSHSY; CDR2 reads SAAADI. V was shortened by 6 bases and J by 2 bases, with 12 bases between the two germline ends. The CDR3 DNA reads TGCGCCAGCAGGCCTGACACGAACACAGATACGCAGTATTTT. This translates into CASRPDTNTDTQYF.